A selection of T cell receptor beta chains follows, all from one sample in a study of cytomegalovirus exposure and HLA in healthy donors. Method: immunoSEQ multiplex PCR; TCRdb's copy keeps in-frame clones and lacks some. The table lists 100,000 to 150,000 clones, approximately 95% of them singletons. Material: PBMCs. These receptors came from a man aged 18 to 35 in good health and CMV-seronegative. Each CDR3 is given with its conserved first and last residue. A D gene is named only where the DNA matches it firmly. Rows give clone size only sometimes, using once, few, many, or a class for an expanded clone.

V	J	size	D	CDR3	DNA
TRBV19	TRBJ1-1	.	.	CASSITGRGEAFF	TGTGCCAGTAGTATTACGGGTCGCGGTGAAGCTTTCTTT
TRBV27	TRBJ2-7	.	.	CASSFHSEQYF	TGTGCCAGCAGTTTCCATAGCGAGCAGTACTTC
TRBV5-1	TRBJ2-5	.	.	CASSSGQETQYF	TGCGCCAGCAGCAGCGGCCAAGAGACCCAGTACTTC
TRBV13	TRBJ2-5	.	.	CASTQGAGLPETQYF	TGTGCCAGCACCCAAGGGGCAGGGCTGCCAGAGACCCAGTACTTC
TRBV7-9	TRBJ2-7	.	TRBD2	CASSGGSGSSYEQYF	TGTGCCAGCAGTGGGGGTAGCGGGAGCTCCTACGAGCAGTACTTC
TRBV27	TRBJ2-7	.	.	CASSLVGSSYEQYF	TGTGCCAGCAGTTTAGTTGGGAGCTCCTACGAGCAGTACTTC
TRBV4-2	TRBJ2-3	.	TRBD2	CASSPDPGGGVGGTDTQYF	TGTGCCAGCAGCCCTGACCCCGGGGGAGGGGTTGGCGGCACAGATACGCAGTATTTT
TRBV9	TRBJ1-2	.	.	CASSVETPGVGGYTF	TGTGCCAGCAGCGTAGAGACCCCAGGGGTGGGTGGCTACACCTTC
TRBV15	TRBJ1-1	.	.	CATSGEGVEAFF	TGTGCCACCAGCGGGGAGGGGGTCGAGGCTTTCTTT
TRBV28	TRBJ2-1	.	TRBD2	CASSLLAGGPGEQFF	TGTGCCAGCAGCTTACTAGCGGGAGGGCCAGGTGAGCAGTTCTTC
TRBV28	TRBJ1-2	few	TRBD1	CASSLFPKSRQGVDYGYTF	TGTGCCAGCAGTTTATTCCCAAAATCCCGACAGGGGGTAGACTATGGCTACACCTTC
TRBV7-9	TRBJ2-1	.	TRBD2	CASSGGQLAAYNEQFF	TGTGCCAGCAGTGGGGGCCAACTAGCGGCGTACAATGAGCAGTTCTTC
TRBV9	TRBJ1-3	.	.	CASSGPLDTIYF	TGTGCCAGCAGCGGGCCCCTAGACACCATATATTTT
TRBV9	TRBJ1-2	.	TRBD1	CASRKTGDGYTF	TGTGCCAGCAGGAAGACAGGGGACGGCTACACCTTC
TRBV19	TRBJ2-3	.	TRBD2	CASRTSGTDTQYF	TGTGCCAGTAGAACTAGCGGCACAGATACGCAGTATTTT
TRBV6-5	TRBJ1-3	.	TRBD1	CASTTGAFSGNTIYF	TGTGCCAGCACCACAGGGGCCTTCTCTGGAAACACCATATATTTT
TRBV11-2	TRBJ2-6	.	.	CASSPSGANVLTF	TGTGCCAGCAGCCCCTCCGGGGCCAACGTCCTGACTTTC
TRBV30	TRBJ1-2	once	.	CAWVRGANYGYTF	TGTGCCTGGGTGCGGGGAGCTAACTATGGCTACACCTTC
TRBV5-1	TRBJ2-5	.	.	CASSLSPTYQETQYF	TGCGCCAGCAGCTTGTCCCCTACGTACCAAGAGACCCAGTACTTC
TRBV27	TRBJ1-1	.	TRBD1	CASSFAGGNTEAFF	TGTGCCAGCAGTTTTGCAGGGGGTAACACTGAAGCTTTCTTT
TRBV15	TRBJ1-1	.	.	CATSRTRTGDTEAFF	TGTGCCACCAGCAGAACAAGGACTGGAGACACTGAAGCTTTCTTT
TRBV5-6	TRBJ1-1	.	.	CASSLGSGAGEAFF	TGTGCCAGCAGCTTGGGGTCAGGGGCCGGTGAAGCTTTCTTT
TRBV11-2	TRBJ2-1	once	TRBD2	CASSPGTSGRAGKRSEQFF	TGTGCCAGCAGCCCGGGGACTAGCGGGAGGGCCGGTAAGAGGAGTGAGCAGTTCTTC